This TCR beta chain was sequenced for a study of prognosis after radiotherapy for stage I lung cancer. The sample holds many counts of this clonotype. By two-round multiplex PCR, the TCR beta CDR3 was amplified from genomic DNA. First-round PCR amplification was performed with primers specific to each TRBV and TRBJ gene. TCRdb processed the multiplex PCR reads anew with MiXCR; each CDR3 protein has one entry. The sample shows around 14,000 distinct CDR3 sequences, around 27% of them seen only once. This CDR3 is 15 amino acids long. Per germline, CDR1 SGHDT and CDR2 YYEEEE. Trimming removed 2 bases from V and 7 bases from J; junction bases left unmatched: 9.

The receptor was derived from a donor aged 50 or older with non-small cell lung cancer. The sample consisted of PBMCs, taken before or after stereotactic body radiation therapy (not recorded which). The gene calls are TRBV5-6 and TRBJ2-1, with 7 bases aligning to TRBD2. Written as DNA, the CDR3 is TGTGCCAGCAGCTTCGAGACTAGCTCGGCGAATGAGCAGTTCTTC. This translates into CASSFETSSANEQFF.